The rows below give T cell receptor beta chains drawn from one sample of a study of tumor and adjacent non-tumor tissue in lung cancer. TCRdb independently ran MiXCR on the multiplex PCR reads; one entry per CDR3 protein. The profile covers approximately 75,000 distinct CDR3 sequences, with over 75% appearing a single time and about 12% taken by the ten largest. The sequencing input was lung tumor tissue. These receptors all stem from a woman aged 45-65 years with non-small cell lung cancer. Both conserved end residues are part of each CDR3. A D gene is named only where the DNA matches it firmly. Rows give clone size only sometimes, using once, few, many, or a class for an expanded clone.

J,size,D,V,CDR3,DNA
TRBJ2-1,NA,TRBD1,TRBV24-1,CAISPNGQDCNEQFF,TGTGCCATCAGTCCGAATGGACAGGACTGCAATGAGCAGTTCTTC
TRBJ1-1,NA,NA,TRBV20-1,CSGGLVITETFF,TGCAGTGGAGGTTTAGTAATTACTGAAACTTTCTTT
TRBJ2-3,NA,NA,TRBV4-2,CTSSQDLTSNQPQYF,TGTACCAGCAGCCAAGATCTCACTAGCAATCAGCCCCAGTATTTT
TRBJ2-7,many,TRBD1,TRBV12-3/TRBV12-4,CASSLRLGTGRHEQYF,TGTGCCAGCAGTTTAAGGCTTGGGACAGGGAGGCACGAGCAGTACTTC
TRBJ2-3,NA,NA,TRBV5-4,CASRYFTVNTDMQYF,TGTGCCAGCAGATACTTTACGGTAAACACAGATATGCAGTATTTT
TRBJ2-3,few,NA,TRBV11-2,CASRDSAGSDAQYF,TGTGCCAGCCGAGACTCGGCCGGTTCAGATGCGCAGTATTTT
TRBJ2-7,NA,NA,TRBV12-3/TRBV12-4,CVSSFITVYEQYF,TGTGTCAGCAGTTTCATAACGGTCTACGAACAGTACTTC
TRBJ1-3,NA,NA,TRBV6-6,CASNVGHYDTIYF,TGCGCCAGCAACGTCGGGCATTATGATACCATATATTTT
TRBJ2-5,many,NA,TRBV24-1,CATSDRPGTLEETQYF,TGTGCCACCAGTGACCGTCCCGGGACATTGGAAGAGACCCAGTACTTC
TRBJ2-3,NA,TRBD2,TRBV29-1,CSVEEKDGGSDTQYF,TGCAGTGTTGAAGAAAAGGACGGGGGGTCGGATACGCAGTATTTT
TRBJ2-1,large,NA,TRBV4-1,CASSLSSLYGSYNEQFF,TGCGCCAGCAGCCTCAGCTCATTGTACGGCTCCTACAATGAGCAGTTCTTC
TRBJ1-1,NA,NA,TRBV10-3,CAISEQGLANTKAFF,TGTGCCATCAGTGAGCAAGGACTGGCCAACACTAAAGCTTTCTTT
TRBJ1-5,NA,NA,TRBV27,CVSSLQTPYSNQPQHF,TGTGTCAGCAGTTTACAGACTCCTTATAGCAATCAGCCCCAGCATTTT
TRBJ2-1,NA,TRBD1,TRBV11-3,CASSIRGGLYGQFF,TGTGCCAGCAGCATAAGAGGGGGCCTGTATGGGCAGTTCTTC